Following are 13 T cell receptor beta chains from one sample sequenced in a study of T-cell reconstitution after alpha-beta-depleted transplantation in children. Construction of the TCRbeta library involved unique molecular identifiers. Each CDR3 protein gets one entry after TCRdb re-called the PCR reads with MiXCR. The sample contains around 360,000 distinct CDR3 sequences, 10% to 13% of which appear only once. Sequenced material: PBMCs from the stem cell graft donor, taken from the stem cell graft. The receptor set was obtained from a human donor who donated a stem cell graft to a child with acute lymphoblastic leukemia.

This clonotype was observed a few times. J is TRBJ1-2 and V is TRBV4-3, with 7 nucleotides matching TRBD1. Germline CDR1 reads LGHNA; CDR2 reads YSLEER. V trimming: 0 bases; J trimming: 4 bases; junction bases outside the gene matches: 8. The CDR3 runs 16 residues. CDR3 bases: TGCGCCAGCAGCCAAGATTTGACGGGACAGACCTATGGCTACACCTTC. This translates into CASSQDLTGQTYGYTF.

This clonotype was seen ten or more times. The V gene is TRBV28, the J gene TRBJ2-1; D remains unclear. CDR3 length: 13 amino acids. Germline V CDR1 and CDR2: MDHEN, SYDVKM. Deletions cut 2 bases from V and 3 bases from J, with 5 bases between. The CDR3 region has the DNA TGTGCCAGCAGTTTAGGATACTACAATGAGCAGTTCTTC. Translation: CASSLGYYNEQFF.

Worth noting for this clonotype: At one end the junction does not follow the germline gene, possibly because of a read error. The CDR3 reads CASSSYTGGAGVNTGELFF. The CDR3 bases are TGTGCTAGCAGCTCCTACACTGGAGGAGCGGGAGTGAACACCGGGGAGCTGTTTTTT. The V call is TRBV7-7, the J call TRBJ2-2; 8 bases map to TRBD2. This CDR3 has 19 amino acids. Germline assignment: CDR1 SSHAT and CDR2 FNYEAQ (reference sequence).

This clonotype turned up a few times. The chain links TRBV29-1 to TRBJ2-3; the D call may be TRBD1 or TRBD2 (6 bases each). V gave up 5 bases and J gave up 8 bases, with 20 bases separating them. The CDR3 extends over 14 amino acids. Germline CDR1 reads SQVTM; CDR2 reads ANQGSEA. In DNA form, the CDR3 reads TGCAGCGTTTCGGACAGATCAAGGAGGGCTACGCAGTATTTT. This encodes CSVSDRSRRATQYF.

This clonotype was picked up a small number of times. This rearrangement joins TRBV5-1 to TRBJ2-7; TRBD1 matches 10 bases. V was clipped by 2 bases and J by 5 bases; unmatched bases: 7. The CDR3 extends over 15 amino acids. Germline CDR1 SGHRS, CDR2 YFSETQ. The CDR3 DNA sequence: TGCGCCAGCAGCTTACCGGGACAGGGGTGGGACGAGCAGTACTTC. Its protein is CASSLPGQGWDEQYF.

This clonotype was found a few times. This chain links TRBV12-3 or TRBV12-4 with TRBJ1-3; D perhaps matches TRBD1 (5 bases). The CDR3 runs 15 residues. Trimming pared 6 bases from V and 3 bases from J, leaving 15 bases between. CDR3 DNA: TGTGCCAGCAGCCCCGGGGGGGTAAATGGAAACACCATATATTTT. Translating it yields CASSPGGVNGNTIYF.

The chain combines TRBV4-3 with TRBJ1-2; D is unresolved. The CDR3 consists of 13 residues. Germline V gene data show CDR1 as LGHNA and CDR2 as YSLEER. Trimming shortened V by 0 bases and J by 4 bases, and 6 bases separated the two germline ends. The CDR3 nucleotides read TGCGCCAGCAGCCAAGATCACGGCTATGGCTACACCTTC. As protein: CASSQDHGYGYTF.

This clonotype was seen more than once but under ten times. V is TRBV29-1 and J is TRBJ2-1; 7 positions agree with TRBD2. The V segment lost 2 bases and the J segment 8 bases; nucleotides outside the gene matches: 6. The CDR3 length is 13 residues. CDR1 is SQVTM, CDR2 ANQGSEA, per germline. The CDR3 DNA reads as TGCAGCGTTGAACTAGCGGCGCCTGATGAGCAGTTCTTC. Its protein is CSVELAAPDEQFF.

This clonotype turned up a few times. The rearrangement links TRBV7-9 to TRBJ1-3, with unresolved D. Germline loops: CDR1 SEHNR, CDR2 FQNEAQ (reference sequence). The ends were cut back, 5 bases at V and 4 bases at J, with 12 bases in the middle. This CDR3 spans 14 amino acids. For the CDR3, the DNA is TGTGCCAGCAGCCTAACGGCTAGGGGAAACACCATATATTTT. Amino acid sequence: CASSLTARGNTIYF.

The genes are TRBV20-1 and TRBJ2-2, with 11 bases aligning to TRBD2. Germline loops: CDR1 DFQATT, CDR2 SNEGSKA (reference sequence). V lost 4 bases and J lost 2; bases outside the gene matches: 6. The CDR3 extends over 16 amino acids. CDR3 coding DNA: TGCAGTGCTACCAGAGGGACTAGCGGAAACACCGGGGAGCTGTTTTTT. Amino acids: CSATRGTSGNTGELFF.

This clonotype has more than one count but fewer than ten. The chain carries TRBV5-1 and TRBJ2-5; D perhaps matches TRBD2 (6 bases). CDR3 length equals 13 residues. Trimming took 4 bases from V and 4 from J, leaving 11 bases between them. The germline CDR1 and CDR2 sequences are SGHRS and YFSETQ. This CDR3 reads CASSPGVRETQYF. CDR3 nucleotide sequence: TGCGCCAGCAGCCCGGGAGTCCGAGAGACCCAGTACTTC.

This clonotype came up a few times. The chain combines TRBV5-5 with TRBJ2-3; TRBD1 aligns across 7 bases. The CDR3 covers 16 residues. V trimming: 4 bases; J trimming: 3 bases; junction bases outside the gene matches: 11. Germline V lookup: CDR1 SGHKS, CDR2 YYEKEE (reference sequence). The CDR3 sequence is CASSQRTGASTDTQYF. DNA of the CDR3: TGTGCCAGCAGCCAGAGAACAGGGGCAAGTACAGATACGCAGTATTTT.

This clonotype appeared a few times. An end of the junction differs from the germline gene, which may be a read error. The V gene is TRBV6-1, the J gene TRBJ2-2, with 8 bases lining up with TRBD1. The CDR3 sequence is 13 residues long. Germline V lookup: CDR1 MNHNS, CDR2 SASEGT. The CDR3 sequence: CAIRQGNTGELFF. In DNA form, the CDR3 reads TGTGCCATCCGACAGGGGAACACCGGAGAGCTGTTTTTT.